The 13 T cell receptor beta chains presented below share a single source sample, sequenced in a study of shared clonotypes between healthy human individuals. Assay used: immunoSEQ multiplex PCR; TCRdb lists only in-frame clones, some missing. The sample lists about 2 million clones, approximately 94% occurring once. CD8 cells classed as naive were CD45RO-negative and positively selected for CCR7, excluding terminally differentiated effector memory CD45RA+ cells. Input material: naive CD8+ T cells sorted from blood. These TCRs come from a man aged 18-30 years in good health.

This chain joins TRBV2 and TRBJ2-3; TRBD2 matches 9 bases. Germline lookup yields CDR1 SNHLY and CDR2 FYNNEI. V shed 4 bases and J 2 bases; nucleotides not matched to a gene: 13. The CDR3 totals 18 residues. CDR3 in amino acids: CASSAQGVRLADTDTQYF. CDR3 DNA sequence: TGTGCCAGCAGTGCCCAGGGGGTGAGACTAGCGGACACAGATACGCAGTATTTT.

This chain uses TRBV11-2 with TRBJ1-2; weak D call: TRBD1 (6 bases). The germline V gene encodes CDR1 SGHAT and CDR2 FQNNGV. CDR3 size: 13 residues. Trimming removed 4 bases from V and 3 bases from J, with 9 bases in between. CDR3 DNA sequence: TGTGCCAGCAGCTCGGGGGGGCACTATGGCTACACCTTC. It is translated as CASSSGGHYGYTF.

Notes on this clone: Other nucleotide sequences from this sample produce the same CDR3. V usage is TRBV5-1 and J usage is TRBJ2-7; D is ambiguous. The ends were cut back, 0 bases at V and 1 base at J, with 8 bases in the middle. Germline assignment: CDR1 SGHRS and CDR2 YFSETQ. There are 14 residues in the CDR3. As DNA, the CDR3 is TGCGCCAGCAGCTTGGAACCATTTTCCTACGAGCAGTACTTC. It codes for CASSLEPFSYEQYF.

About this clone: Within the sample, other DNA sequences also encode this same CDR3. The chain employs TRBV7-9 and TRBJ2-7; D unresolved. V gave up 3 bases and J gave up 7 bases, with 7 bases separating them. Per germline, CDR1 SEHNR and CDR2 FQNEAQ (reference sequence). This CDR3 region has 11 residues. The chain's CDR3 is CASSLVGEQYF. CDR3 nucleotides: TGTGCCAGCAGCTTGGTGGGTGAGCAGTACTTC.

The CDR3 reads CTSSPSGGAPDTQYF. In nucleotides, the CDR3 is TGCACCAGCAGCCCCAGCGGGGGGGCCCCCGATACGCAGTATTTT. The rearrangement joins TRBV1 to TRBJ2-3; TRBD2, as called in the table, went unchecked against the DNA. TRBV1 is deemed a pseudogene. The CDR3 extends over 15 amino acids.

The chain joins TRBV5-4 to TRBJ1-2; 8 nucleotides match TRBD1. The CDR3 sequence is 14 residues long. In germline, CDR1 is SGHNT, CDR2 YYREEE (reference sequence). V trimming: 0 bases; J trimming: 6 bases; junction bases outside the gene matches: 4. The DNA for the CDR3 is TGTGCCAGCAGCTTGGCGCCGGGACAGGATGGCTACACCTTC. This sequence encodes CASSLAPGQDGYTF.

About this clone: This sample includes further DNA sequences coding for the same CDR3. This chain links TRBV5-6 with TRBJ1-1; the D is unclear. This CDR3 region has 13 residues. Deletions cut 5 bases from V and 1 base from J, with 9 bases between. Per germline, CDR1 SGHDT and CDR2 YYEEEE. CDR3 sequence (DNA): TGTGCCAGCAGTGTGGGAGGGAACACTGAAGCTTTCTTT. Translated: CASSVGGNTEAFF.

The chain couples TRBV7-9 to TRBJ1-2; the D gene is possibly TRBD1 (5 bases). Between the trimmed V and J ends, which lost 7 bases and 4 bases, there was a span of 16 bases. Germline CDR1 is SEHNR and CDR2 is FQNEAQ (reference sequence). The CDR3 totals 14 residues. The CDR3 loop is CASTGPGEIYGYTF. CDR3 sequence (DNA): TGTGCCAGCACCGGACCGGGGGAAATCTATGGCTACACCTTC.

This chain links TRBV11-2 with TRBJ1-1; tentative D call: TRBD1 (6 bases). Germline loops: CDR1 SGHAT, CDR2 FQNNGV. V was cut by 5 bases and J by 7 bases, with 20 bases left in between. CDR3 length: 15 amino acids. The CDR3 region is CASSPGTLSLSEAFF. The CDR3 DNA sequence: TGTGCCAGCAGCCCTGGGACACTTTCTCTTAGTGAAGCTTTCTTT.

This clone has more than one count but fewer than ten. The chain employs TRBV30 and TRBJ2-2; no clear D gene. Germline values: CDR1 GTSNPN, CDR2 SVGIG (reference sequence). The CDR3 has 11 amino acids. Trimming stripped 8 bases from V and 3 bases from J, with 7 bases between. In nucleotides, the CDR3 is TGTGCCCAGACCGACACCGGGGAGCTGTTTTTT. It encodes CAQTDTGELFF.

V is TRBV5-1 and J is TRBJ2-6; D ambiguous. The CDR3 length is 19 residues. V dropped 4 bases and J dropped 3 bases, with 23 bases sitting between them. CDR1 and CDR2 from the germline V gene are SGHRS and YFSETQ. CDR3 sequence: CASSPRAPYSVNGANVLTF. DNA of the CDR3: TGCGCCAGCAGCCCCCGGGCTCCCTATTCGGTTAATGGGGCCAACGTCCTGACTTTC.

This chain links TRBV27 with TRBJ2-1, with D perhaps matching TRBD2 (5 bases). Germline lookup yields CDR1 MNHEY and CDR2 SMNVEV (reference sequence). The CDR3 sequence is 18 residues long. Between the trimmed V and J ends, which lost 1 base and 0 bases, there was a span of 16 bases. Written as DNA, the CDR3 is TGTGCCAGCAGTTTATTATTGTCTAGCATCAGCTCCTACAATGAGCAGTTCTTC. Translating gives CASSLLLSSISSYNEQFF.

The CDR3 DNA reads as TGCGCCAGTTTAGCGCCATCCACAGATACGCAGTATTTT. Protein product: CASLAPSTDTQYF. The chain employs TRBV5-1 and TRBJ2-3, with D maybe TRBD2 (5 bases). V was cut by 8 bases and J by 2 bases, with 12 bases left in between. CDR1 is SGHRS and CDR2 is YFSETQ in the germline V gene. The CDR3 loop spans 13 amino acids.